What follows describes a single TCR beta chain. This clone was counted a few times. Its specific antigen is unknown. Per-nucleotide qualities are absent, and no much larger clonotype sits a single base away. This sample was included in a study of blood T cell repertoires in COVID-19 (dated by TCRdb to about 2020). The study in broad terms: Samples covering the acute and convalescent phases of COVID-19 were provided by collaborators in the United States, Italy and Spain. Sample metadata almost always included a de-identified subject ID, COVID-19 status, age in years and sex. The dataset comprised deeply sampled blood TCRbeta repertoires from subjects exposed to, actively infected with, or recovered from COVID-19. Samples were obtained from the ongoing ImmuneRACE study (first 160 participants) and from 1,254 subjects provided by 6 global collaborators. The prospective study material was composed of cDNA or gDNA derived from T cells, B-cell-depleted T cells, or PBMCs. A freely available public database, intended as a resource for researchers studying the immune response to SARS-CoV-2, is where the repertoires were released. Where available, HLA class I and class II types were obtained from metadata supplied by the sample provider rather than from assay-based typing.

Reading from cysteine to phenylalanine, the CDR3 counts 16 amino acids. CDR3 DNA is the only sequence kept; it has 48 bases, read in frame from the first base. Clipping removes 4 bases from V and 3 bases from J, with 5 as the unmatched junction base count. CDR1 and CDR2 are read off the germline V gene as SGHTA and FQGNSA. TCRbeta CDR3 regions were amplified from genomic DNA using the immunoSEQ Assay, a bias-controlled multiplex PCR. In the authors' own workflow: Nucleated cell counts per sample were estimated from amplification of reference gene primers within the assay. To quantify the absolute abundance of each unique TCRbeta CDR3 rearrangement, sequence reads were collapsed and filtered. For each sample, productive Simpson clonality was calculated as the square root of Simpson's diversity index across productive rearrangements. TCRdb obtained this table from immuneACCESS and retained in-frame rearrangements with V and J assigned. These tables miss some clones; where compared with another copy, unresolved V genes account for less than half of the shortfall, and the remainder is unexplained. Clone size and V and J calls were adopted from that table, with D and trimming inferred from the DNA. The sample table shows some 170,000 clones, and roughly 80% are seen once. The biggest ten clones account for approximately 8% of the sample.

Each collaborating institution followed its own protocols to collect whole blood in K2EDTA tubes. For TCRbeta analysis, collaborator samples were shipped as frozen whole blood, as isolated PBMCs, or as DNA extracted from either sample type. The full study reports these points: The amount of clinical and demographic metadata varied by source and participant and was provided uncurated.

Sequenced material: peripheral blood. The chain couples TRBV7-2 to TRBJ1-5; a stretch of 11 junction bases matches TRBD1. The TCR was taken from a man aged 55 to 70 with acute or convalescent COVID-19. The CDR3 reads CASSSRGQGANQPQHF. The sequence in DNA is TGTGCCAGCAGCTCCCGTGGACAGGGGGCCAATCAGCCCCAGCATTTT.